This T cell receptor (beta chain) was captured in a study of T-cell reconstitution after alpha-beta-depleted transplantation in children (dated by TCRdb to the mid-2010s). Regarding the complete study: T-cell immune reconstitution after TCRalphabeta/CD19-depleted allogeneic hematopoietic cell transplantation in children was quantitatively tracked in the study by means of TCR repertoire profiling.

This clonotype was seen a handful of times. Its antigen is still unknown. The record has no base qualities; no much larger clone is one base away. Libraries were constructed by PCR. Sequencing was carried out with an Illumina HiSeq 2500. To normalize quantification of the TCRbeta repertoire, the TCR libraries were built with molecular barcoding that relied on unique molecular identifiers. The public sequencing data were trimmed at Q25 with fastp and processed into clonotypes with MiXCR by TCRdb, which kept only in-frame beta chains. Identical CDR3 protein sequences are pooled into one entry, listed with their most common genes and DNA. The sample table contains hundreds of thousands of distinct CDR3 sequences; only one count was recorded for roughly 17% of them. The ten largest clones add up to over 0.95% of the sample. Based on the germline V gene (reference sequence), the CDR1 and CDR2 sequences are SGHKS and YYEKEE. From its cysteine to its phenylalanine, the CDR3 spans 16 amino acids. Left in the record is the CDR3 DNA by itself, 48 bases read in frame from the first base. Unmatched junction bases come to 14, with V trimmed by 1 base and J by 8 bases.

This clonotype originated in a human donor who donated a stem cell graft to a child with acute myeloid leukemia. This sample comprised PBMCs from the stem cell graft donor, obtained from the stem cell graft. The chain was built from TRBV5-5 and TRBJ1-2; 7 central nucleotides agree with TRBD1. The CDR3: CASSLSDLAGGEGYTF. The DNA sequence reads TGTGCCAGCAGCTTGTCAGATTTGGCAGGGGGAGAGGGCTACACCTTC.